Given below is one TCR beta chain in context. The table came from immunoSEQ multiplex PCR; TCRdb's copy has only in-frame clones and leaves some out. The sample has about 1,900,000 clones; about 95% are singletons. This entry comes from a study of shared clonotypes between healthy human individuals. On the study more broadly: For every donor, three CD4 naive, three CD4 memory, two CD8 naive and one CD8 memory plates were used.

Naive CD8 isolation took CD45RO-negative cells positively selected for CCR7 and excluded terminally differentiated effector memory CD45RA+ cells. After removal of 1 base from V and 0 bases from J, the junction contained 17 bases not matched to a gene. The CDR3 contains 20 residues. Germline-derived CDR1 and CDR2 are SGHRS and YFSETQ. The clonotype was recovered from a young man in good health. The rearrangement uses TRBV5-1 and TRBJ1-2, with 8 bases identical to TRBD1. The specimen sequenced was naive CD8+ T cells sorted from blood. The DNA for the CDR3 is TGCGCCAGCAGCTTGTTACGAGGGGATCCGGGACAGGTAGCTAACTATGGCTACACCTTC. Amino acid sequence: CASSLLRGDPGQVANYGYTF.